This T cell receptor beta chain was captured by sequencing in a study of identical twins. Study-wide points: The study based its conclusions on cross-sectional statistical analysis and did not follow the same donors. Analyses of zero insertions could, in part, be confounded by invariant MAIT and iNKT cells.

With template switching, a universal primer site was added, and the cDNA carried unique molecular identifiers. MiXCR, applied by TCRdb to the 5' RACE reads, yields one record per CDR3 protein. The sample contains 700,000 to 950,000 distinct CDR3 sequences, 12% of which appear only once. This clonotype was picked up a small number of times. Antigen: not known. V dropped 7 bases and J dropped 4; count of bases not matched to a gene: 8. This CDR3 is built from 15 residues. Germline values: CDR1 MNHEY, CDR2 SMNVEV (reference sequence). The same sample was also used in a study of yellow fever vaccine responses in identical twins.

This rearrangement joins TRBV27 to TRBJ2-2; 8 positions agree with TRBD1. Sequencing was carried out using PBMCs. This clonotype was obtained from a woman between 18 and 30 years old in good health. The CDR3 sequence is CASIGAGQVTGELFF. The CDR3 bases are TGTGCCAGCATTGGGGCGGGACAGGTCACCGGGGAGCTGTTTTTT.